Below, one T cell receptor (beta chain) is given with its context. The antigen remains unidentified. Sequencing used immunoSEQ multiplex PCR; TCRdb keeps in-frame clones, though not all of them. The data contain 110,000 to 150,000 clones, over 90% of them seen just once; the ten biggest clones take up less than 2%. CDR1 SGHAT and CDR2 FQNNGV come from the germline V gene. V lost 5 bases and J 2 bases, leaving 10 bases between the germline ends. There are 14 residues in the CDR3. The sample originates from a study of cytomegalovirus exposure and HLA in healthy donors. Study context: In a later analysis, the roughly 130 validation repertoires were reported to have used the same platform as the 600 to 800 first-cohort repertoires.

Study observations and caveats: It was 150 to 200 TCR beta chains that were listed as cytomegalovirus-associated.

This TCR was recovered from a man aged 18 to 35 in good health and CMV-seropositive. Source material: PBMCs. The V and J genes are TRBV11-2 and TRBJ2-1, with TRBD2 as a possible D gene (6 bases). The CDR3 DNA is TGTGCCAGCAGCAAATGGGGGGCCTACAATGAGCAGTTCTTC. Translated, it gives CASSKWGAYNEQFF.